Below, one T cell receptor beta chain is given with its context. This table comes from immunoSEQ multiplex PCR, and its TCRdb copy is limited to in-frame clones, with some not included. The table lists approximately 2,300,000 clones, about nine tenths of them singletons, with approximately 0.4% in the top ten. This record belongs to a study of shared clonotypes between healthy human individuals. Per the germline V gene, CDR1 is MNHNS and CDR2 is SASEGT. With 0 bases removed from V and 4 bases from J, the gap between germline ends came to 15 bases. This CDR3 has 16 amino acids. The chain uses TRBV6-1 and TRBJ1-2; D call uncertain. This sequence originates from a man between 18 and 29 years old in good health. Some clones in this sample may be carry-over from other donors' samples. Sequencing input: naive CD4+ T cells from PBMCs. As to subset: CD45RA+ positively selected. The CDR3 sequence is CASSEADGRPAYGYTF. DNA for the CDR3: TGTGCCAGCAGTGAAGCCGACGGGAGGCCTGCCTATGGCTACACCTTC.